The sequence of this T cell receptor (beta chain) was determined in a study of T cell repertoires in cytomegalovirus infection. Study details: Public signatures in TCR beta pointed to CMV infection and matching HLA type. Whole-study findings and limits: The ex vivo response showed dominance by HLA-C-restricted CMV-specific TCR beta clonotypes.

Each CDR3 protein is one row after TCRdb ran MiXCR on the reads. Of about 46,000 distinct CDR3 sequences in the sample, approximately 20% were seen once. As regards this clonotype: Its antigen remains unidentified.

Germline V gene data show CDR1 as SEHNR and CDR2 as FQNEAQ (reference sequence). The CDR3 consists of 13 residues. V dropped 3 bases and J dropped 9 bases, with 12 bases sitting between them. The chain recombines TRBV7-9 with TRBJ2-1; D gene ambiguous. The origin of this receptor is a human donor in good health (CMV status not recorded). Some clones in this sample may be carry-over from other donors' samples. This material consisted of CD8+ T cells from cultured PBMCs, taken from culture after CMV antigen stimulation. The DNA of the CDR3 is TGTGCCAGCAGCTTTATCCTCTTGCCTGAGCAGTTCTTC. Its protein is CASSFILLPEQFF.